These 8 T cell receptor beta chains were sequenced from one sample in a study of identical twins. One entry per CDR3 protein, called by TCRdb with MiXCR from the 5' RACE reads. The sample lists some 660,000 distinct CDR3 sequences; around 8.6% were seen once. The same sample was also studied in work on yellow fever vaccine responses in identical twins.

Source material: PBMCs. Every receptor here comes from a woman aged 18 to 35 in good health.

The chain recombines TRBV5-1 with TRBJ2-5, with 9 nucleotides matching TRBD1. Germline V gene lookup returns CDR1 SGHRS and CDR2 YFSETQ. The CDR3 is 16 residues long. The J segment lost 2 bases and the V segment lost 5 bases, leaving 10 bases of the junction unmatched. The CDR3 spells CASSFSGTGSQETQYF. The CDR3 nucleotides are TGCGCCAGCAGTTTTTCCGGGACAGGGTCACAAGAGACCCAGTACTTC.

V usage is TRBV18 and J usage is TRBJ2-2; 9 nucleotides agree with TRBD2. CDR1 and CDR2 (germline): KGHSH, LQKENI. This CDR3 region has 18 residues. The trim removed 3 bases at V and 0 bases at J, leaving 8 bases unmatched. In nucleotides, the CDR3 is TGTGCCAGCTCACCGCAGTATGCGGGAGGGACGAACACCGGGGAGCTGTTTTTT. Residues: CASSPQYAGGTNTGELFF.

In its sample, this clonotype was seen many times. The chain is built from TRBV4-1 and TRBJ2-1; weak D call: TRBD2 (5 bases). There are 15 residues in the CDR3. V was clipped by 4 bases and J by 0 bases, with 10 bases between them. Per the germline V gene, CDR1 is MGHRA and CDR2 is YSYEKL. CDR3 bases: TGCGCCAGCAGCCTTAGCGAGAGCTCCTACAATGAGCAGTTCTTC. It yields the protein CASSLSESSYNEQFF.

This clonotype occurred many times. The chain carries TRBV20-1 and TRBJ2-7; D is unclear. The V gene's germline CDR1 is DFQATT and CDR2 SNEGSKA (reference sequence). The CDR3 is made up of 14 amino acids. The V gene lost 0 bases and the J gene lost 0 bases, with 9 bases spanning the gap. The CDR3 region is CSARDQVSSYEQYF. CDR3 in DNA: TGCAGTGCTAGAGATCAGGTCAGCTCCTACGAGCAGTACTTC.

About this clonotype: At one end, the junction sequence differs from germline, possibly due to a read error. The CDR3 sequence is CATGDWGWTEGDTQYF. CDR3 in DNA: TGTGCCACCGGTGATTGGGGATGGACCGAGGGAGATACGCAGTATTTT. This sequence joins TRBV24-1 and TRBJ2-3; a possible D gene is TRBD2 (5 bases). This CDR3 is built from 16 residues. Germline V gives CDR1 KGHDR, CDR2 SFDVKD.

This chain uses TRBV7-2 with TRBJ2-2; D possibly uses TRBD1 or TRBD2 (6 bases each). This CDR3 is built from 14 residues. Germline V gives CDR1 SGHTA, CDR2 FQGNSA. V was shortened by 5 bases and J by 4 bases, with 11 bases between the two germline ends. The CDR3 reads CASSRGAATGELFF. The CDR3 bases are TGTGCCAGCAGCAGGGGGGCCGCCACCGGGGAGCTGTTTTTT.

This clonotype was recorded many times. This chain links TRBV12-3 or TRBV12-4 with TRBJ2-1; 13 bases align to TRBD2. Germline trimming cut 3 bases from V and 9 bases from J; bases unmatched to any gene: 8. The CDR3 consists of 16 residues. The CDR3 DNA reads as TGTGCCAGCAGTTTGGTCGGGACTAGCGGGACAGCTGAGCAGTTCTTC. Translated: CASSLVGTSGTAEQFF.

Remarks on this clonotype: It may be a read error: a sequence one base away is much more abundant. The rearrangement joins TRBV12-3 or TRBV12-4 to TRBJ1-2; no firm D call. The CDR3 has 12 amino acids. Deletions cut 6 bases from V and 7 bases from J, with 12 bases between. DNA for the CDR3: TGTGCCAGCAGCCTACCCCCCTGTGGCTACACCTTC. It is translated as CASSLPPCGYTF.